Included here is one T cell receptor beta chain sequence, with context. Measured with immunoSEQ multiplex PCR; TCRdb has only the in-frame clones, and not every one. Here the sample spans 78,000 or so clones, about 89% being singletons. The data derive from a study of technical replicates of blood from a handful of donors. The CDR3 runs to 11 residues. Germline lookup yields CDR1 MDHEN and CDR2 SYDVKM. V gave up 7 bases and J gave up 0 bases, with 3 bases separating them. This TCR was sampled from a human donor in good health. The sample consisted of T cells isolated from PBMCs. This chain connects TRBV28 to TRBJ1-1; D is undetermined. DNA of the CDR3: TGTGCCAGCACTGTGAACACTGAAGCTTTCTTT. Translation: CASTVNTEAFF.